The 21 T cell receptor beta chains given below trace back to one sample, sequenced in a study of OX40 agonist ivuxolimab in advanced cancers. Some clones are missing from TCRdb's copy, which holds only in-frame ones; the method was immunoSEQ multiplex PCR. This table holds approximately 7,400 clones, 73% found once. The sequenced sample was CD4+ or CD8+ T cells sorted from blood, obtained in a trial of the OX40 agonist ivuxolimab. The origin of the receptors is an adult with an advanced solid tumor such as melanoma, head and neck, liver or kidney cancer.

V gene TRBV9 combines with J gene TRBJ2-1, with unresolved D. This CDR3 region has 12 residues. The ends were cut back, 7 bases at V and 8 bases at J, with 13 bases in the middle. Germline CDR1 SGDLS, CDR2 YYNGEE. This chain's CDR3 is CASGKAYDEQFF. The CDR3 region has the DNA TGTGCCAGCGGTAAGGCATACGATGAGCAGTTCTTC.

The J gene is TRBJ2-5, the V gene TRBV9; no reliable D call. The germline V and J ends were trimmed by 0 bases and 5 bases, with 14 bases remaining between them. This CDR3 is 15 amino acids long. The germline V gene has CDR1 SGDLS and CDR2 YYNGEE. Here the CDR3 reads CASSVDHSPRETQYF. Here the CDR3 DNA reads TGTGCCAGCAGCGTAGACCACAGTCCTAGGGAGACCCAGTACTTC.

The V call is TRBV7-9, the J call TRBJ1-6; D is undetermined. Per the germline V gene, CDR1 is SEHNR and CDR2 is FQNEAQ (reference sequence). With 4 bases removed from V and 10 bases from J, the gap between germline ends came to 17 bases. CDR3 length: 15 amino acids. This CDR3 reads CASSSPGAVGSPLHF. CDR3 sequence (DNA): TGTGCCAGCAGCTCTCCCGGTGCGGTGGGCTCACCCCTCCACTTT.

CDR3 residues: CASSQVVKGTTEAFF. CDR3 nucleotides: TGCGCCAGCAGCCAAGTTGTTAAGGGGACTACTGAAGCTTTCTTT. The rearrangement joins TRBV4-1 to TRBJ1-1; the D gene is possibly TRBD1 (5 bases). V was clipped by 1 base and J by 5 bases, with 14 bases between them. Germline V lookup: CDR1 MGHRA, CDR2 YSYEKL. This CDR3 is built from 15 residues.

Here the CDR3 reads CASSTSTGKLSYNEQFF. CDR3 sequence (DNA): TGTGCCAGCAGTACCTCGACAGGGAAACTCTCCTACAATGAGCAGTTCTTC. This chain links TRBV25-1 with TRBJ2-1; 7 positions agree with TRBD1. Losses at the gene ends were 5 bases for V and 0 bases for J; bases not matched to a gene: 10. In germline, CDR1 is MGHDK, CDR2 SYGVNS. There are 17 residues in the CDR3.

This clone was seen a single time. This sequence joins TRBV7-6 and TRBJ2-7; D may correspond to TRBD1 or TRBD2 (6 bases each). Germline V CDR1 and CDR2: SGHVS, FNYEAQ. Trimming shortened V by 1 base and J by 2 bases, and 12 bases separated the two germline ends. The CDR3 contains 15 residues. The CDR3 DNA sequence: TGTGCCAGCAGCTTAGTGGGGGGCGCAACCTACGAGCAGTACTTC. This sequence encodes CASSLVGGATYEQYF.

In this sample, this clone turned up a few times. CDR3 protein: CASTTPGEGYGYTF. For the CDR3, the DNA is TGTGCCAGCACCACCCCAGGGGAGGGTTATGGCTACACCTTC. This sequence joins TRBV2 and TRBJ1-2, with D possibly being TRBD1 (6 bases). Between the trimmed V and J ends, which lost 7 bases and 5 bases, there was a span of 17 bases. CDR1 and CDR2 from the germline V gene are SNHLY and FYNNEI. The length of the CDR3 is 14 residues.

The chain employs TRBV7-3 and TRBJ2-7; D gene unclear. CDR3 length: 13 residues. The germline V gene has CDR1 SGHTA and CDR2 FQGTGA. V was pared by 5 bases and J by 4 bases, with 12 bases between. CDR3 sequence (DNA): TGTGCCAGCAGCCTACTCGTTGGATACGAGCAGTACTTC. Its translation: CASSLLVGYEQYF.

This sequence joins TRBV19 and TRBJ1-5; maybe TRBD1 (5 bases). The length of the CDR3 is 14 residues. V lost 3 bases, J lost 0 bases, and 6 bases lay in between. CDR1 is LNHDA, CDR2 SQIVND, per germline (reference sequence). CDR3 in DNA: TGTGCCAGTAGTATGGGGGATAGCAATCAGCCCCAGCATTTT. It is translated as CASSMGDSNQPQHF.

Here the CDR3 DNA reads TGCAGCCTTGTCGATGGGGATTCCGGGGAGCTGTTTTTT. Residues: CSLVDGDSGELFF. This chain connects TRBV29-1 to TRBJ2-2; D is uncertain. The CDR3 totals 13 residues. Germline CDR1 SQVTM, CDR2 ANQGSEA. Between the trimmed V and J ends, which lost 8 bases and 6 bases, there was a span of 16 bases.

This chain links TRBV4-3 with TRBJ1-3, with D possibly TRBD1 on 6 matching bases. CDR1 and CDR2 from the germline V gene are LGHNA and YSLEER. V dropped 4 bases and J dropped 4 bases, with 17 bases sitting between them. This CDR3 is 16 amino acids long. This chain's CDR3 is CASSLSSTGRGNTIYF. The CDR3 DNA reads TGCGCCAGCAGCCTGTCCTCAACAGGGCGAGGAAACACCATATATTTT.

The chain joins TRBV4-3 to TRBJ2-2, with D perhaps TRBD1 (6 bases). Germline CDR1 is LGHNA and CDR2 is YSLEER. Trimming removed 3 bases from V and 6 bases from J, with 20 bases in between. CDR3 length equals 17 residues. In DNA, the CDR3 is TGCGCCAGCAGCCAGGACAGATCGGAGGCTGGAGCCGGGGAGCTGTTTTTT. Amino acids: CASSQDRSEAGAGELFF.

DNA for the CDR3: TGTGCCAGTAGTATAGCCCTCTCTAACTATGGCTACACCTTC. It codes for CASSIALSNYGYTF. The chain couples TRBV19 to TRBJ1-2; D is uncertain. V lost 1 base and J lost 0, with 6 bases in between. The CDR3 length is 14 residues. Per the germline V gene, CDR1 is LNHDA and CDR2 is SQIVND (reference sequence).

This clone was seen a few times. The chain links TRBV27 to TRBJ2-7, with D perhaps TRBD2 (6 bases). V was shortened by 3 bases and J by 7 bases, with 13 bases between the two germline ends. Germline lookup yields CDR1 MNHEY and CDR2 SMNVEV (reference sequence). The CDR3 has 13 amino acids. This CDR3 is CASSFVLGGEQYF. The CDR3 bases are TGTGCCAGCAGTTTTGTCCTTGGGGGGGAGCAGTACTTC.

This chain joins TRBV7-9 and TRBJ1-1; TRBD1 aligns across 8 bases. Germline CDR1 is SEHNR and CDR2 is FQNEAQ (reference sequence). With 0 bases clipped from V and 3 bases from J, the junction kept 3 bases outside the gene matches. The CDR3 sequence is 15 residues long. The CDR3, as DNA: TGTGCCAGCAGCTTAGCACAGGGGGTATACACTGAAGCTTTCTTT. It codes for CASSLAQGVYTEAFF.

The chain links TRBV7-2 to TRBJ2-7; possible D gene TRBD2, 6 bases. V lost 7 bases to trimming and J lost 6 bases, with 19 bases between them. CDR1 is SGHTA and CDR2 is FQGNSA in the germline V gene. The CDR3 runs 14 residues. In DNA, the CDR3 is TGTGCCAGCAAGTCGTTCGGCGGGGCAGGCGAGCAGTACTTC. Its translation: CASKSFGGAGEQYF.

The chain joins TRBV7-6 to TRBJ1-1, with D unclear. Germline V gene sequence: CDR1 SGHVS, CDR2 FNYEAQ. The ends were cut back, 2 bases at V and 5 bases at J, with 6 bases in the middle. The CDR3 spans 12 residues. In DNA, the CDR3 is TGTGCCAGCAGCTTAAATCCGACTGAAGCTTTCTTT. Residues: CASSLNPTEAFF.

The chain has TRBV7-2 and TRBJ1-3, with TRBD1 as a possible D gene (5 bases). CDR1 and CDR2 from the germline V gene are SGHTA and FQGNSA. The V gene lost 0 bases and the J gene lost 1 base, with 16 bases spanning the gap. CDR3 length equals 18 residues. The CDR3 DNA reads as TGTGCCAGCAGCTTAGCGGGGGTGGGGATAAGGTCTGGAAACACCATATATTTT. It encodes CASSLAGVGIRSGNTIYF.

This sequence joins TRBV11-2 and TRBJ2-3, with unresolved D. The V gene lost 5 bases and the J gene lost 0 bases, with 15 bases spanning the gap. The CDR3 runs 16 residues. Germline V gene lookup returns CDR1 SGHAT and CDR2 FQNNGV. In nucleotides, the CDR3 is TGTGCCAGCAGCAGTGGCTTGGTGGTGAGCACAGATACGCAGTATTTT. Translated, it gives CASSSGLVVSTDTQYF.

The V and J genes are TRBV15 and TRBJ1-6, with D unclear. Germline values: CDR1 LNHNV, CDR2 YYDKDF (reference sequence). The germline V and J ends were trimmed by 6 bases and 0 bases, with 6 bases remaining between them. This CDR3 comprises 14 residues. CDR3 nucleotide sequence: TGTGCCACCAGGTTCAGCTCCTATAATTCACCCCTCCACTTT. Its protein product is CATRFSSYNSPLHF. The entire variable domain, with the rest obtained from reference TRBV15 and TRBJ1-6, is as follows: DAMVIQNPRYQVTQFGKPVTLSCSQTLNHNVMYWYQQKSSQAPKLLFHYYDKDFNNEADTPDNFQSRRPNTSFCFLDIRSPGLGDTAMYLCATRFSSYNSPLHFGNGTRLTVT.

The table lists this clone with a count of one. V usage is TRBV4-1 and J usage is TRBJ2-2; D gene uncertain. The germline gives CDR1 MGHRA, CDR2 YSYEKL. With 1 base removed from V and 6 bases from J, the gap between germline ends came to 3 bases. The CDR3 totals 12 residues. CDR3 nucleotide sequence: TGCGCCAGCAGCCAAGGTTCCGGGGAGCTGTTTTTT. It specifies CASSQGSGELFF.